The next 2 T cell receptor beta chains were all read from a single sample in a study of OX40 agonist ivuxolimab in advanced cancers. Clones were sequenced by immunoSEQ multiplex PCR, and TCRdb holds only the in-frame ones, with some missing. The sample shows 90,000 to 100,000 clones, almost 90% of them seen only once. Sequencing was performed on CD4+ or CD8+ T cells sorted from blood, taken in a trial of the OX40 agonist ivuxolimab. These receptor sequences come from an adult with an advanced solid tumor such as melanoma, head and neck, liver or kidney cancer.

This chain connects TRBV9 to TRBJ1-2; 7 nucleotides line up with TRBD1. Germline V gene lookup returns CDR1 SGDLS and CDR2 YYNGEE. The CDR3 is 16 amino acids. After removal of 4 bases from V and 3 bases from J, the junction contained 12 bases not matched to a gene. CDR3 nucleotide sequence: TGTGCCAGCAGCTACCGGACAGGAGAGTCGGACTATGGCTACACCTTC. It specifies CASSYRTGESDYGYTF.

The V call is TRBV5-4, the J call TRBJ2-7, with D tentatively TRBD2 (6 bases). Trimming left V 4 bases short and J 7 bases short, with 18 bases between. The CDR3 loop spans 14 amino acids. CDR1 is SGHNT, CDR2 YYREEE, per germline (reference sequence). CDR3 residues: CASSPGRVGGEQYF. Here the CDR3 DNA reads TGTGCCAGCAGCCCAGGACGGGTCGGAGGGGAGCAGTACTTC.